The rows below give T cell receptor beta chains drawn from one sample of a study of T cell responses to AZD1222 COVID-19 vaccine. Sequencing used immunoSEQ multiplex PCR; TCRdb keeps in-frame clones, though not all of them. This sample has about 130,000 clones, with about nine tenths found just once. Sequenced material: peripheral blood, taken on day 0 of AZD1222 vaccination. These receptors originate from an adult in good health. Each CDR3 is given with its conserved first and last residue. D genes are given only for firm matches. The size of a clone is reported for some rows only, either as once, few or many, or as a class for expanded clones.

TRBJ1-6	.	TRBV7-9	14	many	CASSSQGTRSPLHF	TGTGCCAGCAGCTCACAGGGAACAAGATCACCCCTCCACTTT
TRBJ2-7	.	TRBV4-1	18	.	CASSPRELRTPLNYEQYF	TGCGCCAGCAGCCCAAGAGAATTAAGGACACCACTAAACTACGAGCAGTACTTC
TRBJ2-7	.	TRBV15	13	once	CATSRDIIYEQYF	TGTGCCACCAGCAGAGATATCATCTACGAGCAGTACTTC
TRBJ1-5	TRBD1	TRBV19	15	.	CASSMWTGEERPQHF	TGTGCCAGTAGTATGTGGACAGGGGAGGAGCGGCCCCAGCATTTT
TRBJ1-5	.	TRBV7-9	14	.	CASSLGGTWGPQHF	TGTGCCAGCAGCTTGGGCGGAACTTGGGGACCCCAGCATTTT
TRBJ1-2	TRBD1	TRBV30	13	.	CAWRQGQGISYTF	TGTGCCTGGAGGCAGGGACAGGGGATTAGCTACACCTTC
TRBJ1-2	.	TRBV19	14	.	CASSRTNGDYGYTF	TGTGCCAGTAGTCGCACCAACGGAGACTATGGCTACACCTTC
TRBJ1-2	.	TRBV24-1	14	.	CATSDLRVSHGYTF	TGTGCCACCAGTGATTTGCGGGTTTCCCATGGCTACACCTTC
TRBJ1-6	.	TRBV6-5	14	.	CASSYGTDNSPLHF	TGTGCCAGCAGCTACGGGACGGATAATTCACCCCTCCACTTT
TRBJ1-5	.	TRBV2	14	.	CASSEQIGNQPQHF	TGTGCCAGCAGTGAACAGATAGGCAATCAGCCCCAGCATTTT
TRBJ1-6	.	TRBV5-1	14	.	CASSFTVENSPLHF	TGCGCCAGCAGCTTTACGGTGGAAAATTCACCCCTCCACTTT
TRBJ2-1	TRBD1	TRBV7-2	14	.	CASSFDRGRDEQFF	TGTGCCAGCAGCTTTGATAGGGGGCGAGATGAGCAGTTCTTC
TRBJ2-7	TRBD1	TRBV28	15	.	CASSLGTGFFYEQYF	TGTGCCAGCAGTTTAGGGACAGGGTTTTTCTACGAGCAGTACTTC
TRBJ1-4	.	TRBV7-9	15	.	CASSLARRIGEKLFF	TGTGCCAGCAGCTTAGCCCGCCGGATAGGTGAAAAACTGTTTTTT
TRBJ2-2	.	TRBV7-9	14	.	CASSPPRITGELFF	TGTGCCAGCAGCCCGCCGCGTATCACCGGGGAGCTGTTTTTT
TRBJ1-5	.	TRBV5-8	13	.	CASRGDTNQPQHF	TGTGCCAGCAGGGGGGACACCAATCAGCCCCAGCATTTT
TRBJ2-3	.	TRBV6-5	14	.	CAGGGNPYTDTQYF	TGTGCCGGTGGGGGGAACCCCTACACAGATACGCAGTATTTT
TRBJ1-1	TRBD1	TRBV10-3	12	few	CAISGGGQEAFF	TGTGCCATCAGTGGGGGGGGACAGGAAGCTTTCTTT
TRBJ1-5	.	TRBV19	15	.	CASSMKHRGNQPQHF	TGTGCCAGTAGTATGAAGCACAGGGGCAATCAGCCCCAGCATTTT
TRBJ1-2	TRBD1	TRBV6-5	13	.	CASSPTGFYGYTF	TGTGCCAGCAGTCCGACAGGGTTCTATGGCTACACCTTC
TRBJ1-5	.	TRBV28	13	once	CASSYDSNQPQHF	TGTGCCAGCAGTTATGATAGCAATCAGCCCCAGCATTTT
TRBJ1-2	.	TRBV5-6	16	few	CASSLARHRAGDGYTF	TGTGCCAGCAGCTTGGCTAGACACAGGGCCGGGGACGGCTACACCTTC
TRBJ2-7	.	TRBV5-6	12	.	CASSLALYEQYF	TGTGCCAGCAGCCTTGCCTTGTACGAGCAGTACTTC
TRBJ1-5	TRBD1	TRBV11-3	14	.	CASSFSGGDQPQHF	TGTGCCAGCAGCTTTTCAGGGGGCGATCAGCCCCAGCATTTT
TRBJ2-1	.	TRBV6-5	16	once	CASSYGVEEGDIEQFF	TGTGCCAGCAGTTACGGGGTGGAGGAGGGAGACATTGAGCAGTTCTTC
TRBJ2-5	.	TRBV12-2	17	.	CASRLSPSGGKQETQYF	TGTGCAAGTCGCTTAAGCCCTAGCGGGGGGAAACAAGAGACCCAGTACTTC
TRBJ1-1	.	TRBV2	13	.	CASLGHPDTEAFF	TGTGCCAGCTTGGGACATCCTGACACTGAAGCTTTCTTT
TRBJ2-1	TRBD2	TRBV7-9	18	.	CASSLATSGGARSSEQFF	TGTGCCAGCAGCTTAGCAACTAGCGGGGGGGCCCGTTCCAGTGAGCAGTTCTTC
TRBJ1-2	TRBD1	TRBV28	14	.	CASSLDRAFYGYTF	TGTGCCAGCAGTCTCGACAGGGCTTTCTATGGCTACACCTTC
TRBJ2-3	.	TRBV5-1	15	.	CASSLLRTSTDTQYF	TGCGCCAGCAGCTTGCTGAGAACTAGCACAGATACGCAGTATTTT
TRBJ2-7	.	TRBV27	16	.	CASSLGVQGGSYEQYF	TGTGCCAGCAGTTTGGGGGTACAGGGTGGAAGCTACGAGCAGTACTTC
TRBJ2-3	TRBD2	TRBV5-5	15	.	CASSWAGLAADTQYF	TGTGCCAGCAGCTGGGCGGGACTAGCCGCAGATACGCAGTATTTT
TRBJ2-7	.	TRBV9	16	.	CASSASGGLGYYEQYF	TGTGCCAGCAGCGCCAGTGGGGGGCTCGGATACTACGAGCAGTACTTC
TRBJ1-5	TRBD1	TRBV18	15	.	CASSGGQGESQPQHF	TGTGCCAGCTCAGGGGGACAGGGGGAGTCTCAGCCCCAGCATTTT
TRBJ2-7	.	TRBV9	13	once	CASSVASHYEQYF	TGTGCCAGCAGCGTAGCCTCTCATTACGAGCAGTACTTC
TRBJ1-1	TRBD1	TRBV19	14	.	CASTLRGLDTEAFF	TGTGCCAGTACCCTCAGGGGGCTGGACACTGAAGCTTTCTTT
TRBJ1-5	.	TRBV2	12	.	CASLGTDQPQHF	TGTGCCAGCTTGGGGACCGATCAGCCCCAGCATTTT
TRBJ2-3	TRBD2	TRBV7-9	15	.	CASSLGAGGTDTQYF	TGTGCCAGCAGCTTAGGGGCGGGGGGCACAGATACGCAGTATTTT
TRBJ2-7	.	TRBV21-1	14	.	CASNQSRTGVEQYF	TGTGCCAGCAATCAATCTAGGACAGGGGTCGAGCAGTACTTC
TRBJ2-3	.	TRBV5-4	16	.	CASSLGAGSSTDTQYF	TGTGCCAGCAGCTTGGGGGCAGGGAGTAGCACAGATACGCAGTATTTT
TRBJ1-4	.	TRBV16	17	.	CASSQSIGGRTNEKLFF	TGTGCCAGCAGCCAATCGATCGGGGGGAGGACTAATGAAAAACTGTTTTTT
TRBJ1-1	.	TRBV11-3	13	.	CASSFNRYTEAFF	TGTGCCAGCAGCTTCAACAGATACACTGAAGCTTTCTTT
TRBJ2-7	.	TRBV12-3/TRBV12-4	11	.	CASRGGYEQYF	TGTGCCAGCAGAGGGGGCTACGAGCAGTACTTC
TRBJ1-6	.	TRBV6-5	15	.	CASSYGGVFNSPLHF	TGTGCCAGCAGTTACGGTGGGGTTTTTAATTCACCCCTCCACTTT
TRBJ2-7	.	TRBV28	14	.	CATGPAEGSWEQYF	TGTGCCACCGGGCCGGCAGAGGGATCGTGGGAGCAGTACTTC
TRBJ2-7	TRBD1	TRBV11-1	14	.	CASSLWDREVEQYF	TGTGCCAGCAGCTTATGGGACAGGGAGGTGGAGCAGTACTTC
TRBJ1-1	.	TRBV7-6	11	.	CASSSTYEAFF	TGTGCCAGCAGCTCCACCTACGAAGCTTTCTTT
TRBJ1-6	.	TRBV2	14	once	CASSETGNNSPLHF	TGTGCCAGCAGTGAAACCGGAAATAATTCACCCCTCCACTTT
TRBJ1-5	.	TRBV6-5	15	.	CASSYSGQPNQPQHF	TGTGCCAGCAGTTACTCCGGACAGCCCAATCAGCCCCAGCATTTT
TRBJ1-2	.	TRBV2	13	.	CARHSDEGSGYTF	TGTGCCAGACATAGTGACGAGGGATCTGGCTACACCTTC
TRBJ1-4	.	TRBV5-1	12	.	CACWEGLKKLFF	TGCGCCTGCTGGGAGGGACTTAAAAAACTGTTTTTT
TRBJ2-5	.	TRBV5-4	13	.	CASSFGGAETQYF	TGTGCCAGCAGCTTCGGAGGGGCCGAGACCCAGTACTTC
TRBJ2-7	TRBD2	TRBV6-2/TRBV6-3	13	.	CASSYGEGPEQYF	TGTGCCAGCAGTTACGGGGAGGGGCCTGAGCAGTACTTC
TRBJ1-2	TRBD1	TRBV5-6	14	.	CASSTGQVGYGYTF	TGTGCCAGCAGCACCGGACAGGTTGGCTATGGCTACACCTTC
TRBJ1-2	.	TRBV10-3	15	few	CAISESKGQQHGYTF	TGTGCCATCAGTGAGTCGAAGGGGCAGCAGCATGGCTACACCTTC